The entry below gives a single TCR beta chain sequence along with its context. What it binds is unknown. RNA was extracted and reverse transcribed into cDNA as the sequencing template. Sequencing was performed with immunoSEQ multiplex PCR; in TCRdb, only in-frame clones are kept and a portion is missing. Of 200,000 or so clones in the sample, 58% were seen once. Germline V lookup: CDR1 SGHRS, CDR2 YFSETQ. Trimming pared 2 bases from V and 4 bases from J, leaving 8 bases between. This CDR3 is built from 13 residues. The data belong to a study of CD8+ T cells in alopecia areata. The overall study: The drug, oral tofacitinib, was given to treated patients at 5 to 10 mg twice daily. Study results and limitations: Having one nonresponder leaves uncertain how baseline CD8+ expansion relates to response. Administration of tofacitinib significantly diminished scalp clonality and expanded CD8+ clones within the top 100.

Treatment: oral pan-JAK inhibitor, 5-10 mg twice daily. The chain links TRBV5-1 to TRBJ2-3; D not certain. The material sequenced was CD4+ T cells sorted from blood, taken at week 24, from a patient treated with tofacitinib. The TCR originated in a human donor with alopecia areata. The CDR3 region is CASSLLGPDTQYF. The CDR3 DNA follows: TGCGCCAGCAGCTTACTCGGTCCAGATACGCAGTATTTT.